The present T cell receptor beta chain was sequenced within a study of beta chain features in type 1 diabetes. The study reverse transcribed the entire isolated RNA, so it sequenced expressed TCRB transcripts. TCRdb's table, derived via immunoSEQ multiplex PCR, lists solely in-frame clones and lacks some. The sample contains 150,000 to 200,000 clones, almost 65% of which appear only once. Regarding the study as a whole: More deletions and fewer insertions at VDJ junctions were found in patients with type 1 diabetes. Type 1 diabetes patients showed a moderate but significant shortening of TCRB CDR3s in all four CD4+ subsets. Small HLA sub-analyses could not settle whether HLA shapes TCRB rearrangement. Cells expressing TCR highly could be over-represented by cDNA sequencing.

Post-sort purity exceeded 95% for all sorted populations. Concerning this clone itself: Antigen unknown.

The CDR3 runs to 17 residues. The germline V gene encodes CDR1 ENHRY and CDR2 SYGVKD. Trimming stripped 2 bases from V and 7 bases from J, with 21 bases between. This receptor was taken from a man aged 30 to 39 with type 1 diabetes. The source material was naive CD4+ T cells from blood. The chain employs TRBV10-3 and TRBJ2-1, with D unclear. CDR3 protein: CAISEPHDGGLINEQFF. The CDR3, as DNA: TGTGCCATCAGTGAGCCACACGACGGTGGGCTGATAAATGAGCAGTTCTTC.